This T cell receptor beta chain was recovered during a study of blood T cell repertoires in COVID-19. The CDR3 has 17 amino acids. Method: immunoSEQ multiplex PCR; TCRdb's copy keeps in-frame clones and lacks some. The sample holds 140,000 to 150,000 clones; just under 80% are singletons and the top ten take around 1.8%. The chain recombines TRBV21-1 with TRBJ2-5; the D call of TRBD2 is as the table states it, not checked on the DNA. TRBV21-1 is described as a pseudogene. Sequencing used peripheral blood. The receptor's source is an older woman with acute or convalescent COVID-19. The CDR3 region is CASSSSLGTREKETQYF. In DNA, the CDR3 is TGTGCCAGCAGCTCAAGTTTAGGGACTAGAGAAAAAGAGACCCAGTACTTC.